This paragraph covers one TCR beta chain sequence. What this receptor recognizes is not known. No quality values exist for individual bases; no much larger clone is one base distant. Collaborating institutions collected whole blood in K2EDTA tubes following their own protocols. For TCRbeta analysis, collaborators shipped samples in one of three forms: frozen whole blood, isolated PBMCs, or DNA extracted from either of those sample types. The immunoSEQ Assay, a bias-controlled multiplex PCR, was used to amplify TCRbeta CDR3 regions from genomic DNA. In the source study's methods: Within the assay, amplification of reference gene primers was used to estimate how many nucleated cells each sample contained. To quantify the absolute abundance of each unique TCRbeta CDR3 rearrangement, sequence reads were collapsed and filtered. For each sample, productive Simpson clonality was calculated as the square root of Simpson's diversity index across productive rearrangements. Sourced from immuneACCESS, this table was stored by TCRdb with only in-frame sequences that have V and J called. A share of the clones is absent; for the studies checked, an unresolved V gene accounts for under half, and the remainder has no known explanation. V and J calls and clone size come straight from that table; D and trimming were deduced from the DNA. The sample table records about 340,000 clones; around 83% of these occur just once. The ten largest make up 2.5% to 3.5% of the sample.

V trim: 2 bases; J trim: 2 bases; unmatched bases: 6. Inclusive of the bounding cysteine and phenylalanine, the CDR3 is 16 residues long. Just CDR3 DNA is preserved here, 48 bases in frame from base 1. CDR1 SGHRS and CDR2 YFSETQ were looked up in the germline V gene. The sample comes from a study of blood T cell repertoires in COVID-19 (dated by TCRdb to 2018 to 2021). Regarding the research as a whole: The collaborator samples originated in the United States, Italy and Spain and spanned the acute and convalescent phases of COVID-19. The material from the prospective study consisted of cDNA or gDNA derived from T cells, B-cell-depleted T cells, or PBMCs. Deeply sampled blood TCRbeta repertoires from subjects exposed to, actively infected with, or recovered from COVID-19 were included in the dataset. The repertoires were made available in a free public database intended to serve as a resource for research on the immune response to SARS-CoV-2. The samples were drawn from the first 160 participants of the ongoing ImmuneRACE study and from 1,254 subjects provided by 6 global collaborators. Sample metadata almost always included a de-identified subject ID, COVID-19 status, age in years and sex. Where available, HLA class I and class II types were taken from metadata supplied by the sample provider and were not determined by assay-based typing.

Study-wide conclusions, independent of this receptor: How much clinical and demographic metadata was included differed by source and by participant, and the metadata was provided uncurated.

This TCR was sampled from a man under 40 with active or convalescent COVID-19. Rearrangement joined TRBV5-1 to TRBJ1-4, with 7 junctional bases fitting TRBD1. The sequenced sample was peripheral blood. The DNA sequence is given as TGCGCCAGCAGCTTAGGGACAGAAGTTACTAATGAAAAACTGTTTTTT. Its coded protein is CASSLGTEVTNEKLFF.